Listed here are 24 T cell receptor beta chains from one sample, sequenced in a study of control samples from healthy donors and cancer patients. Using immunoSEQ multiplex PCR, the repertoire was profiled, and TCRdb retains in-frame clones only, with some absent. The repertoire has 350,000 to 450,000 clones, 80% to 95% of them found once; the top ten carry about 6.3%. The sample consisted of PBMCs. These TCRs come from a man in his forties with head and neck cancer.

The gene calls are TRBV2 and TRBJ2-7; tentatively, D is TRBD1 (7 bases). In germline, CDR1 is SNHLY, CDR2 FYNNEI. Trimming took off 6 bases at V and 4 bases at J, with 19 bases between the two ends. CDR3 length: 15 amino acids. The CDR3 protein is CASSLNRGGAYEQYF. The CDR3 DNA sequence: TGTGCCAGCAGCCTAAACAGGGGCGGGGCATACGAGCAGTACTTC. Using reference TRBV2 and TRBJ2-7 for the parts outside the CDR3, the full variable domain is EPEVTQTPSHQVTQMGQEVILRCVPISNHLYFYWYRQILGQKVEFLVSFYNNEISEKSEIFDDQFSVERPDGSNFTLKIRSTKLEDSAMYFCASSLNRGGAYEQYFGPGTRLTVT.

This chain uses TRBV7-8 with TRBJ2-5; 8 bases align to TRBD2. Germline values: CDR1 SGHVS, CDR2 FQNEAQ. V dropped 4 bases and J dropped 1; count of bases not matched to a gene: 8. This CDR3 has 16 amino acids. The CDR3 sequence: CASSSLNSGVQETQYF. The DNA of the CDR3 is TGTGCCAGCAGCTCCCTAAATAGCGGGGTCCAAGAGACCCAGTACTTC.

CDR3 residues: CASIATGTGGNEQFF. CDR3 bases: TGTGCCAGTATCGCTACCGGGACAGGGGGCAATGAGCAGTTCTTC. The chain carries TRBV19 and TRBJ2-1; 11 bases are a match to TRBD1. CDR3 length equals 15 residues. Germline CDR1 reads LNHDA; CDR2 reads SQIVND (reference sequence). After removal of 7 bases from V and 6 bases from J, the junction contained 8 bases not matched to a gene.

The rearrangement joins TRBV30 to TRBJ1-6; D not certain. From germline, CDR1 is GTSNPN and CDR2 SVGIG (reference sequence). Between the trimmed V and J ends, which lost 0 bases and 6 bases, there was a span of 9 bases. The CDR3 is made up of 14 amino acids. This chain's CDR3 is CAWSVTGINSPLHF. The CDR3 DNA reads as TGTGCCTGGAGTGTCACGGGGATTAATTCACCCCTCCACTTT.

This clone was observed a few times. This sequence joins TRBV7-2 and TRBJ2-7; 7 positions agree with TRBD2. V was clipped by 3 bases and J by 0 bases; unmatched bases: 5. The CDR3 length is 15 residues. The V gene's germline CDR1 is SGHTA and CDR2 FQGNSA. This CDR3 reads CASSLRGTSSYEQYF. The CDR3 DNA reads TGTGCCAGCAGCTTGCGGGGGACCTCCTCCTACGAGCAGTACTTC.

In this sample, this clone turned up once. The gene calls are TRBV21-1 and TRBJ1-1. TRBV21-1 is designated a pseudogene. CDR3 length: 16 residues. The CDR3 sequence is CASSEKHPIPHTEAFF. CDR3 bases: TGTGCCAGCAGCGAGAAACACCCAATACCCCACACTGAAGCTTTCTTT.

The chain employs TRBV9 and TRBJ1-3, with D possibly TRBD1 on 5 matching bases. CDR1 and CDR2 from the germline V gene are SGDLS and YYNGEE. The CDR3 is 14 amino acids. V dropped 5 bases and J dropped 0 bases, with 9 bases sitting between them. Written as DNA, the CDR3 is TGTGCCAGCAGGAGCGACAGCTCTGGAAACACCATATATTTT. Its protein product is CASRSDSSGNTIYF.

This chain joins TRBV5-4 and TRBJ1-2, with 7 bases identical to TRBD1. Trimming removed 1 base from V and 8 bases from J; junction bases left unmatched: 5. CDR3 size: 13 residues. Per germline, CDR1 SGHNT and CDR2 YYREEE (reference sequence). CDR3 in amino acids: CASSLTGTEGYTF. The CDR3 DNA is TGTGCCAGCAGCTTGACCGGGACAGAGGGCTACACCTTC.

J is TRBJ1-3 and V is TRBV2; maybe TRBD1 (5 bases). The germline gives CDR1 SNHLY, CDR2 FYNNEI. CDR3 length: 18 amino acids. The V gene lost 3 bases and the J gene lost 1 base, with 19 bases spanning the gap. The CDR3 is CASSDRGPGSRSGNTIYF. CDR3 coding DNA: TGTGCCAGCAGTGATAGAGGCCCAGGGAGCAGGTCTGGAAACACCATATATTTT.

The chain links TRBV5-1 to TRBJ2-4, with D hard to call. Trimming stripped 5 bases from V and 1 base from J, with 13 bases between. There are 15 residues in the CDR3. The germline gives CDR1 SGHRS, CDR2 YFSETQ. The CDR3 loop reads CASSFTYSAKNIQYF. Written as DNA, the CDR3 is TGCGCCAGCAGTTTTACCTACAGCGCCAAAAACATTCAGTACTTC.

The genes are TRBV5-4 and TRBJ2-1, with D unclear. CDR3 length: 13 amino acids. V shed 0 bases and J shed 7 bases, with 8 bases lying between them. Germline CDR1 SGHNT, CDR2 YYREEE (reference sequence). In DNA, the CDR3 is TGTGCCAGCAGCTTGGTTTCTGGGAATGAGCAGTTCTTC. It yields the protein CASSLVSGNEQFF.

The chain links TRBV30 to TRBJ1-2; a possible D gene is TRBD1 (5 bases). The CDR3 covers 17 residues. Trimming took off 0 bases at V and 3 bases at J, with 20 bases between the two ends. CDR1 and CDR2 (germline): GTSNPN, SVGIG (reference sequence). The chain's CDR3 is CAWSVNPGQGLHYGYTF. As DNA, the CDR3 is TGTGCCTGGAGTGTAAACCCGGGGCAGGGACTACACTATGGCTACACCTTC.

The chain has TRBV5-3 and TRBJ2-7; 7 positions agree with TRBD2. TRBV5-3 is annotated as an ORF whose role is uncertain. After removal of 5 bases from V and 6 bases from J, the junction contained 14 bases not matched to a gene. There are 15 residues in the CDR3. The CDR3, as DNA: TGTGCCAGAAGGGCGGGGGACCCAACCCAAGGCGAGCAGTACTTC. Its protein is CARRAGDPTQGEQYF.

The table lists this clone with a count of one. The rearrangement joins TRBV10-1 to TRBJ2-3, with 11 bases aligning to TRBD2. Germline V gives CDR1 WNHNN, CDR2 SYGVQD (reference sequence). J lost 5 bases, V lost 3 bases, and 4 bases had no gene match. CDR3 length: 15 amino acids. The DNA of the CDR3 is TGCGCCAGCAGTGAATTAGCGGGGGGGCAAGATACGCAGTATTTT. Protein product: CASSELAGGQDTQYF.

In nucleotides, the CDR3 is TGTGCCGGCGCGTCCTTAAACTATGGCTACACCTTC. The encoded protein is CAGASLNYGYTF. This chain joins TRBV6-5 and TRBJ1-2, with D hard to call. Germline V gives CDR1 MNHEY, CDR2 SVGAGI. The CDR3 is 12 residues long. Trimming removed 11 bases from V and 2 bases from J, with 12 bases in between.

CDR3: CASSGGTSGRENIQYF. The CDR3 DNA sequence: TGCGCCAGCAGCGGGGGGACTAGCGGGAGGGAAAACATTCAGTACTTC. The V call is TRBV5-1, the J call TRBJ2-4, with 16 bases lining up with TRBD2. With 4 bases clipped from V and 5 bases from J, the junction kept 3 bases outside the gene matches. CDR3 length equals 16 residues. The germline gives CDR1 SGHRS, CDR2 YFSETQ.

The CDR3 reads CASSIKGDLGAFF. As DNA, the CDR3 is TGTGCCAGTAGTATTAAGGGGGATTTGGGAGCTTTCTTT. The gene calls are TRBV19 and TRBJ1-1; tentative D call: TRBD1 (6 bases). Germline V lookup: CDR1 LNHDA, CDR2 SQIVND (reference sequence). The CDR3 totals 13 residues. Trimming removed 3 bases from V and 10 bases from J, with 15 bases in between.

This chain joins TRBV7-2 and TRBJ1-2; possibly TRBD1 for D (6 bases). Trimming took 1 base from V and 4 from J, leaving 10 bases between them. The CDR3 extends over 14 amino acids. Germline CDR1 reads SGHTA; CDR2 reads FQGNSA. The CDR3 reads CASSLGGQPYGYTF. The CDR3 DNA reads as TGTGCCAGCAGCTTAGGAGGACAGCCCTATGGCTACACCTTC.

J is TRBJ2-5 and V is TRBV9; 9 positions agree with TRBD2. CDR1 is SGDLS and CDR2 is YYNGEE in the germline V gene. V was pared by 2 bases and J by 4 bases, with 6 bases of the junction left unmatched. CDR3 length equals 15 residues. DNA of the CDR3: TGTGCCAGCAGCGTCGCTAGCGGGAAAGGAGAGACCCAGTACTTC. Translation: CASSVASGKGETQYF.

This chain joins TRBV6-5 and TRBJ1-1; TRBD1 aligns across 11 bases. V trimming: 5 bases; J trimming: 4 bases; junction bases outside the gene matches: 3. Germline V gene lookup returns CDR1 MNHEY and CDR2 SVGAGI. The CDR3 sequence is 14 residues long. The CDR3 nucleotides read TGTGCCAGCAGTCCCGGGACAGGGGGCACTGAAGCTTTCTTT. Translated: CASSPGTGGTEAFF.

This clone was counted only a few times. J is TRBJ1-1 and V is TRBV18; D is uncertain. The V end lost 0 bases, the J end lost 8 bases, and 10 bases lay between the germline ends. CDR3 size: 13 residues. From germline, CDR1 is KGHSH and CDR2 LQKENI. CDR3 sequence reads: CASSPPGQTEAFF. The CDR3 nucleotides are TGTGCCAGCTCACCACCTGGGCAGACGGAAGCTTTCTTT.

The table lists this clone with a count of one. This chain joins TRBV27 and TRBJ2-1, with a possible D match to TRBD1 (6 bases). From germline, CDR1 is MNHEY and CDR2 SMNVEV (reference sequence). The CDR3 is made up of 13 amino acids. Trimming took 0 bases from V and 7 from J, leaving 7 bases between them. CDR3 DNA: TGTGCCAGCAGTTTATCCGACAGGAATGAGCAGTTCTTC. Residues: CASSLSDRNEQFF.

This clone was seen a few times. The chain is built from TRBV6-2 or TRBV6-3 and TRBJ2-7, with D perhaps matching TRBD1 (5 bases). Germline V gene lookup returns CDR1 MNHEY and CDR2 SVGEGT. The CDR3 is 14 amino acids. V lost 2 bases and J lost 1, with 9 bases in between. The CDR3 region has the DNA TGTGCCAGCAGTTACCGGGCAGGGTCCTACGAGCAGTACTTC. It codes for CASSYRAGSYEQYF.

This chain connects TRBV6-4 to TRBJ1-1; possible D gene TRBD1, 6 bases. V shed 6 bases and J shed 1 base, with 9 bases lying between them. The CDR3 contains 13 residues. In germline, CDR1 is MRHNA, CDR2 SNTAGT. The CDR3 DNA is TGTGCCAGCAGAGGACAGCCGAACACTGAAGCTTTCTTT. It is translated as CASRGQPNTEAFF.